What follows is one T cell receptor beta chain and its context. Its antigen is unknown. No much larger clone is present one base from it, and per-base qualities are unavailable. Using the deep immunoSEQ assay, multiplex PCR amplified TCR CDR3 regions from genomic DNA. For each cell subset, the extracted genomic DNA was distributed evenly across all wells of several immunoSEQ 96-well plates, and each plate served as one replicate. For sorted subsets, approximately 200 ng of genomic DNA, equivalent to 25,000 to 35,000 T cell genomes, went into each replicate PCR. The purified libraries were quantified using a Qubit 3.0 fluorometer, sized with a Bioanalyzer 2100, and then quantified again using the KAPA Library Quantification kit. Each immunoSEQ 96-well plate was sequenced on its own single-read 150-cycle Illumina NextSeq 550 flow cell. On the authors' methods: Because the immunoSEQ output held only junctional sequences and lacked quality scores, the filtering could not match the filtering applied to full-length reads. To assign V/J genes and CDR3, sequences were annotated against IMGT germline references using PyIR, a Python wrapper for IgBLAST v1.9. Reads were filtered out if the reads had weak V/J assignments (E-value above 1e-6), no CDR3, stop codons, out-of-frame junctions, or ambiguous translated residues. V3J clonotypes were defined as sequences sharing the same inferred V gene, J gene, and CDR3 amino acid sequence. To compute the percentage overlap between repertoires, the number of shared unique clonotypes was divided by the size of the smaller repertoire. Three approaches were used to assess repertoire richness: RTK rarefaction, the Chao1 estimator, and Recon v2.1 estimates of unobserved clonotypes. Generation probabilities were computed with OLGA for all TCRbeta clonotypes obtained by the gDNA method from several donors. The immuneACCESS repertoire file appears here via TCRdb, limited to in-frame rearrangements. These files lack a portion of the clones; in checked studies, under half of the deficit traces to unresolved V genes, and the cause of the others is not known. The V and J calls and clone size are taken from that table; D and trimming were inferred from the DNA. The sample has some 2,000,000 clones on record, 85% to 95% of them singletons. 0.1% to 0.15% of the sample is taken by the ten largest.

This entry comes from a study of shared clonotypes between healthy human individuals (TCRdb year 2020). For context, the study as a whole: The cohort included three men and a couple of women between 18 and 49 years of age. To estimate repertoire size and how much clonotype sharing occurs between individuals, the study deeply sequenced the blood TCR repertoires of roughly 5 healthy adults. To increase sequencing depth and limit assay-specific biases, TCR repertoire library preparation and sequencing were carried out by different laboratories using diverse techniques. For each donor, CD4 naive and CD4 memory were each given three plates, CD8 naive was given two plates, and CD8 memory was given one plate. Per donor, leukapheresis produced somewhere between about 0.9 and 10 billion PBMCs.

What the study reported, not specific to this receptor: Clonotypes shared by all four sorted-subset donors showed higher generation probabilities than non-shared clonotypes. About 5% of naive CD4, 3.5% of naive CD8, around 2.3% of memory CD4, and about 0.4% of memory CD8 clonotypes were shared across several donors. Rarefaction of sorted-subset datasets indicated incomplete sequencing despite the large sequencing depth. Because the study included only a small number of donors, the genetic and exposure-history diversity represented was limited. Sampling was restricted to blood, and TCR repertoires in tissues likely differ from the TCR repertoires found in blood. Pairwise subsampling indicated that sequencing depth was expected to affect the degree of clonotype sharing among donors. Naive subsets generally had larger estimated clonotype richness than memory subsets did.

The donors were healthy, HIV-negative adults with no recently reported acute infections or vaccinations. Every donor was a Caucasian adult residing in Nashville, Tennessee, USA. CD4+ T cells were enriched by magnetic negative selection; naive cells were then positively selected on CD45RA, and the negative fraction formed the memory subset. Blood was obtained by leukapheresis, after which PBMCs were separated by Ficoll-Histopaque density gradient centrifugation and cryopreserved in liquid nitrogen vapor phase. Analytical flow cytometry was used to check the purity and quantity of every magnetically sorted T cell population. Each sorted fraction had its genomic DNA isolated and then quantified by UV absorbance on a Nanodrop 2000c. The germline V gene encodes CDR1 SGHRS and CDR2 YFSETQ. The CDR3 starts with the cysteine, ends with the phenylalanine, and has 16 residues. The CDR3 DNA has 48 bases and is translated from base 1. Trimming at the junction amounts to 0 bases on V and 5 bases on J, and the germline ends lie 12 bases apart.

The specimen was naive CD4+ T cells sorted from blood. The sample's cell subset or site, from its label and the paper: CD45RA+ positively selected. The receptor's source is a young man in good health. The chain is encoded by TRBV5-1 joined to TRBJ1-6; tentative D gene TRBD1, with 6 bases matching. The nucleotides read TGCGCCAGCAGCTTGGACGGGACAATGGATAATTCACCCCTCCACTTT. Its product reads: CASSLDGTMDNSPLHF.